This T cell receptor (beta chain) comes out of a study of blood T cells in healthy people across ages. Together with a sample-barcoded 5' primer, a J-beta primer mix was included in a second PCR lasting about 6 to 11 cycles. Each CDR3 protein is one row after TCRdb ran MiXCR on the 5' RACE reads. This sample has about 620,000 distinct CDR3 sequences; roughly 20% occur once, and the top ten carry 3% to 4.5%. This clonotype was found a few times. What it recognizes is unknown. V lost 8 bases and J lost 0, with 20 bases in between. There are 17 residues in the CDR3. Germline V lookup: CDR1 MDHEN, CDR2 SYDVKM. Study-wide points: Unsorted PBMC material precluded a definitive naive versus antigen-experienced comparison.

The sequence was obtained from a man aged 70 or older in good health. The V gene is TRBV28, the J gene TRBJ1-3; D might be TRBD1 (5 bases). The sample taken for sequencing was blood. CDR3 in DNA: TGTGCCAGCCCTCCTACCATTGGGACGGACTCTGGAAACACCATATATTTT. Amino acid sequence: CASPPTIGTDSGNTIYF.